This T cell receptor beta chain was documented in a study of T cell responses to AZD1222 COVID-19 vaccine. Broader study findings: A rise in Spike-specific TCR breadth and depth followed two AZD1222 doses.

Measured with immunoSEQ multiplex PCR; TCRdb has only the in-frame clones, and not every one. Here the sample spans about 150,000 clones, approximately 89% being singletons. CDR3 length equals 13 residues. Trimming cost V 3 bases and J 7 bases, with 11 bases left between them. The germline V gene encodes CDR1 KGHDR and CDR2 SFDVKD. For this clone: The antigen is not known.

The sequences come from peripheral blood, collected on day 0 of AZD1222 vaccination. The receptor was isolated from an adult in good health. V usage is TRBV24-1 and J usage is TRBJ1-2, with D possibly being TRBD1 (5 bases). The chain's CDR3 is CATSDRRGLGYTF. The CDR3, as DNA: TGTGCCACCAGTGATAGAAGGGGACTTGGCTACACCTTC.